These 31 T cell receptor beta chains were all obtained from the same sample, sequenced in a study of blood T cells in healthy people across ages. A J-beta primer mix and a sample-barcoded 5' primer were used in a second PCR of about 7 to 12 cycles. Via MiXCR, TCRdb re-called the 5' RACE reads, giving one row per CDR3 protein. The sample lists about a million distinct CDR3 sequences; around 46% were seen once. The specimen was blood. All receptors derive from a man aged 30 to 45 in good health.

The V gene is TRBV5-1, the J gene TRBJ2-3; D possibly corresponds to TRBD1 (6 bases). V lost 4 bases, J lost 8 bases, and 14 bases lay in between. This CDR3 has 13 residues. Germline CDR1 SGHRS, CDR2 YFSETQ. The CDR3 coding sequence is TGCGCCAGCAGCCTTACGCTAGGGGGTACGCAGTATTTT. Amino acid sequence: CASSLTLGGTQYF.

There are a few counts of this clonotype. J is TRBJ2-7 and V is TRBV20-1; D remains unclear. The CDR3 totals 14 residues. CDR1 is DFQATT, CDR2 SNEGSKA, per germline (reference sequence). CDR3 sequence: CRTSVLGISHEQYF. As DNA, the CDR3 is TGCAGGACATCAGTTCTGGGTATTAGCCACGAGCAGTACTTC.

This clonotype was observed a handful of times. The junction departs from germline at one end; a sequencing error may be responsible. This chain joins TRBV7-7 and TRBJ1-6; a possible D gene is TRBD1 (5 bases). From germline, CDR1 is SSHAT and CDR2 FNYEAQ (reference sequence). The CDR3 has 13 residues. This CDR3 reads CASSEDRGSPLHF. Here the CDR3 DNA reads TGTGCTAGCAGCGAAGATAGGGGTTCACCCCTCCACTTT.

The chain carries TRBV6-2 or TRBV6-3 and TRBJ2-7; no definite D call. V dropped 0 bases and J dropped 6 bases, with 9 bases sitting between them. Per the germline V gene, CDR1 is MNHEY and CDR2 is SVGEGT. The CDR3 contains 13 residues. The CDR3 nucleotides read TGTGCCAGCAGTTACTCGATGGTTCCCGAGCAGTACTTC. Translation: CASSYSMVPEQYF.

This rearrangement joins TRBV11-1 to TRBJ2-7; no clear D. Germline CDR1 and CDR2: SGHAT and FQDESV (reference sequence). This CDR3 has 14 amino acids. Trimming shortened V by 0 bases and J by 7 bases, and 13 bases separated the two germline ends. Here the CDR3 DNA reads TGTGCCAGCAGCTTAGCCCCTCCTACGAATGAGCAGTACTTC. Translation: CASSLAPPTNEQYF.

This sequence joins TRBV12-3 or TRBV12-4 and TRBJ2-7, with TRBD1 matching over 9 bases. This CDR3 contains 14 residues. The trim removed 6 bases at V and 5 bases at J, leaving 8 bases unmatched. CDR3 in amino acids: CASSLRGQGHEQYF. The CDR3 region has the DNA TGTGCCAGCAGCCTGAGGGGACAGGGCCACGAGCAGTACTTC.

In the case of this clonotype: One end of the junction fails to match germline, which may point to a read error. The rearrangement links TRBV10-3 to TRBJ1-2; possible D gene TRBD1, 6 bases. From germline, CDR1 is ENHRY and CDR2 SYGVKD. This CDR3 region has 13 residues. The CDR3 sequence is CAVSERGNYGYTF. The CDR3 DNA reads TGTGCCGTCAGTGAGAGGGGGAACTATGGCTACACCTTC.

The chain joins TRBV2 to TRBJ1-2; possibly TRBD1 for D (6 bases). V shed 6 bases and J shed 5 bases, with 10 bases lying between them. CDR3 length: 12 amino acids. Germline V lookup: CDR1 SNHLY, CDR2 FYNNEI. CDR3 region: CASRQGSYGYTF. DNA for the CDR3: TGTGCCAGCAGACAGGGTTCTTATGGCTACACCTTC.

This chain links TRBV6-1 with TRBJ1-4; D uncertain. V was cut by 1 base and J by 0 bases, with 12 bases left in between. CDR3 length equals 17 residues. CDR1 and CDR2 (germline): MNHNS, SASEGT. The CDR3 protein is CASSEVPTPATNEKLFF. The CDR3 DNA reads TGTGCCAGCAGTGAAGTACCCACCCCTGCAACTAATGAAAAACTGTTTTTT.

The rearrangement links TRBV20-1 to TRBJ1-1; D is ambiguous. The germline gives CDR1 DFQATT, CDR2 SNEGSKA (reference sequence). CDR3 length: 12 amino acids. V lost 3 bases to trimming and J lost 1 base, with 6 bases between them. DNA for the CDR3: TGCAGTGCTAGTCCCGGGAACACTGAAGCTTTCTTT. The encoded protein is CSASPGNTEAFF.

This clonotype appeared a few times. The CDR3 spells CASSLDPPTGSYEQYF. CDR3 sequence (DNA): TGTGCCAGCAGCTTAGATCCCCCGACAGGATCTTACGAGCAGTACTTC. The chain joins TRBV11-3 to TRBJ2-4, with a tentative D call TRBD1 (6 bases). The DNA end lines up better with TRBJ2-7; the J call may be wrong. This CDR3 region has 16 residues. CDR1 SGHNT and CDR2 YENEEA come from the germline V gene.

The rearrangement uses TRBV20-1 and TRBJ1-3, with 9 bases lining up with TRBD1. The CDR3 length is 19 residues. The germline V gene has CDR1 DFQATT and CDR2 SNEGSKA (reference sequence). V gave up 5 bases and J gave up 0 bases; unmatched junction bases: 17. CDR3 residues: CSAPSRDRERGSSGNTIYF. Here the CDR3 DNA reads TGCAGTGCTCCCTCCCGGGACAGGGAGAGGGGAAGCTCTGGAAACACCATATATTTT.

The V gene is TRBV6-4, the J gene TRBJ2-3, with D perhaps matching TRBD1 (6 bases). The CDR3 has 15 amino acids. Trimming pared 4 bases from V and 1 base from J, leaving 12 bases between. The germline gives CDR1 MRHNA, CDR2 SNTAGT. CDR3 sequence (DNA): TGTGCCAGCAGTGTCCCGAGACAGGGCACAGATACGCAGTATTTT. It is translated as CASSVPRQGTDTQYF.

The chain's CDR3 is CASSLERGGFDEKLFF. DNA for the CDR3: TGCGCCAGCAGCTTGGAGCGAGGGGGCTTCGATGAAAAACTGTTTTTT. The chain is built from TRBV5-1 and TRBJ1-4; TRBD1 aligns across 7 bases. Trimming cost V 0 bases and J 6 bases; bases outside gene matches: 8. CDR1 SGHRS and CDR2 YFSETQ come from the germline V gene. This CDR3 has 16 amino acids.

The chain links TRBV7-9 to TRBJ2-5; D is ambiguous. The germline V gene encodes CDR1 SEHNR and CDR2 FQNEAQ (reference sequence). This CDR3 has 15 residues. Trimming removed 0 bases at V and 4 bases at J, with 12 bases between. The CDR3 nucleotides read TGTGCCAGCAGCTTAGCGCATGGGCTGGGAGAGACCCAGTACTTC. This translates into CASSLAHGLGETQYF.

This chain links TRBV29-1 with TRBJ2-1, with 7 bases fitting TRBD1. V lost 4 bases, J lost 6 bases, and 6 bases stayed unmatched. Germline-derived CDR1 and CDR2 are SQVTM and ANQGSEA. The CDR3 loop spans 13 amino acids. Here the CDR3 reads CSVVETGPNEQFF. In nucleotides, the CDR3 is TGCAGCGTTGTCGAGACAGGGCCCAATGAGCAGTTCTTC.

This clonotype has only a few counts. The chain recombines TRBV4-3 with TRBJ2-3; 8 bases fit TRBD1. The CDR3 contains 17 residues. V lost 3 bases, J lost 2 bases, and 10 bases stayed unmatched. Germline CDR1 LGHNA, CDR2 YSLEER. The CDR3 DNA sequence: TGCGCCAGCAGCCAGCAATTCAGGGGGCCAGTCACAGATACGCAGTATTTT. It yields the protein CASSQQFRGPVTDTQYF.

The genes are TRBV3-1 and TRBJ2-1; D unresolved. The CDR3 is 15 residues long. CDR1 is LGHDT, CDR2 YNNKEL, per germline (reference sequence). V was clipped by 5 bases and J by 1 base, with 12 bases between them. CDR3 nucleotide sequence: TGTGCCAGCAGCGGCCTGGGCGGTTCCTACAATGAGCAGTTCTTC. This encodes CASSGLGGSYNEQFF.

A word on this clonotype: One end of the junction varies from germline; a read error may be responsible. V is TRBV9 and J is TRBJ2-1; D gene unclear. The germline CDR1 and CDR2 sequences are SGDLS and YYNGEE. CDR3 length equals 14 residues. The CDR3 nucleotides are TGTGCCAGCAGCGTGGGTATTTCCTACAATGAGCAGTGCTTC. Its translation: CASSVGISYNEQCF.

The rearrangement links TRBV12-3 or TRBV12-4 to TRBJ2-1; the D is unclear. The CDR3 is 13 residues long. V was trimmed by 5 bases and J by 13 bases, leaving 18 bases between them. CDR3 coding DNA: TGTGCCAGCAGTCCCTCCGCGGCCTTTACACAGTTCTTC. Amino acids: CASSPSAAFTQFF.

The chain employs TRBV28 and TRBJ1-1; D is possibly TRBD1 (5 bases). The length of the CDR3 is 15 residues. Germline V lookup: CDR1 MDHEN, CDR2 SYDVKM. The V end lost 7 bases, the J end lost 2 bases, and 17 bases lay between the germline ends. The CDR3 loop reads CASTLGGGINTEAFF. CDR3 in DNA: TGTGCCAGCACCTTAGGCGGGGGTATCAACACTGAAGCTTTCTTT.

V gene TRBV15 combines with J gene TRBJ2-1; 8 bases are a match to TRBD2. This CDR3 is 18 amino acids long. CDR1 is LNHNV and CDR2 is YYDKDF in the germline V gene (reference sequence). V gave up 0 bases and J gave up 0 bases; unmatched junction bases: 7. CDR3: CATSRDTSGPSSYNEQFF. CDR3 in DNA: TGTGCCACCAGCAGAGATACTAGCGGTCCAAGCTCCTACAATGAGCAGTTCTTC.

This sequence joins TRBV6-6 and TRBJ1-2; TRBD1 is a possible D gene (6 bases). Germline CDR1 reads MNHNY; CDR2 reads SVGAGI (reference sequence). The CDR3 length is 15 residues. V was shortened by 5 bases and J by 4 bases, with 17 bases between the two germline ends. The CDR3 nucleotides read TGTGCCAGCAGTCCCCCCGGGGGGGGCGGCTATGGCTACACCTTC. Protein: CASSPPGGGGYGYTF.

The rearrangement links TRBV27 to TRBJ2-5; perhaps TRBD2 as D (5 bases). Germline CDR1 is MNHEY and CDR2 is SMNVEV (reference sequence). V dropped 4 bases and J dropped 2 bases, with 8 bases sitting between them. The CDR3 is 13 residues long. The CDR3 region is CASSCRGQETQYF. The CDR3 DNA reads TGTGCCAGCAGTTGCCGAGGGCAAGAGACCCAGTACTTC.

A single count supports this clonotype. Given a much more abundant clone one base away, this may be a read error. This rearrangement joins TRBV5-1 to TRBJ2-1; 11 nucleotides line up with TRBD2. Germline V gene sequence: CDR1 SGHRS, CDR2 YFSETQ. V was pared by 4 bases and J by 5 bases, with 2 bases of the junction left unmatched. The CDR3 is made up of 14 amino acids. The DNA for the CDR3 is TGCGCCAGCAGCGGGGGACTAGCGGACAATGAGCAGTTCTTC. It encodes CASSGGLADNEQFF.

For this clonotype: Compared with germline, one end of the junction differs, possibly owing to a read error. The V call is TRBV9, the J call TRBJ1-1; D is uncertain. Per germline, CDR1 SGDLS and CDR2 YYNGEE. This CDR3 has 15 residues. This CDR3 reads CTSSDGVGLNTEAFF. CDR3 nucleotides: TGTACCAGCAGCGACGGGGTGGGTTTGAACACTGAAGCTTTCTTT.

The table lists this clonotype with a count of one. The chain has TRBV6-2 or TRBV6-3 and TRBJ2-7, with 7 bases fitting TRBD1. The trim removed 6 bases at V and 0 bases at J, leaving 8 bases unmatched. From germline, CDR1 is MNHEY and CDR2 SVGEGT. CDR3 length equals 15 residues. The CDR3 sequence is CASRDPGQSSYEQYF. As DNA, the CDR3 is TGTGCCAGCAGAGATCCGGGACAGAGCTCCTACGAGCAGTACTTC.

About this clonotype: A much larger clone differs from this one at a single base, so this may be a read error. V and J are TRBV7-2 and TRBJ1-6; D might be TRBD1 (5 bases). Trimming removed 1 base at V and 18 bases at J, with 16 bases between. Germline CDR1 is SGHTA and CDR2 is FQGNSA. The CDR3 is made up of 13 amino acids. DNA for the CDR3: TGTGCCAGCAGCTTAGATTTCCAAGGGACCCCCCACTTT. This translates into CASSLDFQGTPHF.

This clonotype was detected many times. This chain joins TRBV7-2 and TRBJ2-7; no reliable D call. Trimming removed 1 base at V and 3 bases at J, with 4 bases between. In germline, CDR1 is SGHTA, CDR2 FQGNSA. CDR3 length: 12 residues. This CDR3 is CASSLDIYEQYF. The CDR3 region has the DNA TGTGCCAGCAGCTTAGACATCTACGAGCAGTACTTC.

This clonotype was picked up a small number of times. V and J are TRBV20-1 and TRBJ2-7; D might be TRBD1 (6 bases). Trimming left V 2 bases short and J 1 base short, with 15 bases between. The CDR3 covers 15 residues. Germline assignment: CDR1 DFQATT and CDR2 SNEGSKA (reference sequence). CDR3: CSARPAGTPSYEQYF. DNA of the CDR3: TGCAGTGCTAGACCGGCCGGGACACCGTCCTACGAGCAGTACTTC.

This clonotype was observed at least ten times. The V call is TRBV2, the J call TRBJ2-7, with 11 bases aligning to TRBD2. The germline gives CDR1 SNHLY, CDR2 FYNNEI. Germline trimming cut 10 bases from V and 8 bases from J; bases unmatched to any gene: 10. The CDR3 extends over 13 amino acids. The DNA of the CDR3 is TGTGCCACTAGCGGGGGGTCCGGAGAGAAGCAGTACTTC. Its translation is CATSGGSGEKQYF. The full variable domain, its missing parts supplied by reference TRBV2 and TRBJ2-7, is EPEVTQTPSHQVTQMGQEVILRCVPISNHLYFYWYRQILGQKVEFLVSFYNNEISEKSEIFDDQFSVERPDGSNFTLKIRSTKLEDSAMYFCATSGGSGEKQYFGPGTRLTVT.